This T cell receptor beta chain came from a study of T-cell reconstitution after alpha-beta-depleted transplantation in children. V shed 4 bases, J shed 6 bases, and the junction held 10 bases outside the gene matches. The germline gives CDR1 DFQATT, CDR2 SNEGSKA (reference sequence). The CDR3 is 14 residues long. Unique molecular identifiers were used to barcode this TCRbeta library. MiXCR, applied by TCRdb to the PCR reads, yields one record per CDR3 protein. The sample consists of some 640,000 distinct CDR3 sequences, 16% of them appearing once. This clonotype turned up a few times. This chain joins TRBV20-1 and TRBJ1-1; TRBD1 aligns across 8 bases. The sample here was PBMCs from the stem cell graft donor, taken from the stem cell graft. This clonotype originated in a human donor who donated a stem cell graft to a child with acute myeloid leukemia. CDR3 nucleotides: TGCAGTGCTAAAACCGGACAGGGAAGTGCTGAAGCTTTCTTT. Its protein is CSAKTGQGSAEAFF.